Reported below is one TCR beta chain. The data were obtained in a study of cytomegalovirus exposure and HLA in healthy donors. The PCR employed 60 Vbeta primers together with 13 Jbeta primers. This table comes from immunoSEQ multiplex PCR, and its TCRdb copy is limited to in-frame clones, with some not included. The sample lists under 200,000 clones; approximately 77% were seen once. V lost 3 bases, J lost 4 bases, and 4 bases stayed unmatched. Per germline, CDR1 GTSNPN and CDR2 SVGIG (reference sequence). The CDR3 loop spans 13 amino acids. Everyone who donated was a healthy bone marrow donor. Likely unrecorded immune exposures existed in these nominally healthy donors.

This TCR was recovered from a male donor in good health and CMV-seropositive. Sequenced input: PBMCs. This chain uses TRBV30 with TRBJ1-2, with 8 bases fitting TRBD1. CDR3 amino acids: CAWRDRESYGYTF. CDR3 sequence (DNA): TGTGCCTGGAGGGACAGGGAAAGCTATGGCTACACCTTC.